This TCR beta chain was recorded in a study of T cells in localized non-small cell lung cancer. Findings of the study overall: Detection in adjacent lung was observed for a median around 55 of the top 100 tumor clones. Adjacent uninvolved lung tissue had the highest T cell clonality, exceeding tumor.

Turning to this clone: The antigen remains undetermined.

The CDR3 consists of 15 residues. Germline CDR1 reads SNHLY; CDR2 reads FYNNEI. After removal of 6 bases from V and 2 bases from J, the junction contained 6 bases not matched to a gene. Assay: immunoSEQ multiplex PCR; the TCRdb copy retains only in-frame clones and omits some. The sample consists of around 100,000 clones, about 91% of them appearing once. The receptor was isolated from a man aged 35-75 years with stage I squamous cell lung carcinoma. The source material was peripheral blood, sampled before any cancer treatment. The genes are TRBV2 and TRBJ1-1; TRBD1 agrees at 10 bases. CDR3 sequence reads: CASRVRTGGNTEAFF. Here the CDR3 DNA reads TGTGCCAGCAGGGTGCGGACAGGGGGTAACACTGAAGCTTTCTTT.